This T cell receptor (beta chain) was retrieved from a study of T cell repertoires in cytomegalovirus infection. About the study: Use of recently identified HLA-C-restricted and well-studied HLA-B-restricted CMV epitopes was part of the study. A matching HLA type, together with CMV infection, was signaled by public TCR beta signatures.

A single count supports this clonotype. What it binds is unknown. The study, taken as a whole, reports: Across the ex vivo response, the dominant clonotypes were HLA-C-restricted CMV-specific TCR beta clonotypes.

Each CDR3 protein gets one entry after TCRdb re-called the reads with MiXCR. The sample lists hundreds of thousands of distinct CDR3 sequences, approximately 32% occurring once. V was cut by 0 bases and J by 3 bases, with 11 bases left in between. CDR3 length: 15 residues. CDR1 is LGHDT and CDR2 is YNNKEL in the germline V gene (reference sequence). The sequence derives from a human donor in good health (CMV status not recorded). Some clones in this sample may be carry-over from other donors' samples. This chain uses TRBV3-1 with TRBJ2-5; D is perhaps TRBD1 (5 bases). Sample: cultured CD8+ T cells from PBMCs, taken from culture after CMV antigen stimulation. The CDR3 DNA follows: TGTGCCAGCAGCCAAGATTTGACAGCCAAAGAGACCCAGTACTTC. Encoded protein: CASSQDLTAKETQYF.